This T cell receptor (beta chain) was identified in a study of blood T cells in healthy people across ages. Overall study findings and caveats: Long-lived donors carried more naive CD4+ cells and greater diversity than aged donors. Older age coincided with a roughly linear decline in TCR beta diversity per million T cells.

Primers used in a second PCR of roughly 6 to 12 cycles were a sample-barcoded 5' primer and a J-beta primer mix. The template-switch adaptor was a 5' adaptor with 12 random nucleotides. It tagged each cDNA molecule. A single record per CDR3 protein comes from TCRdb applying MiXCR to the 5' RACE reads. The sample holds over a million distinct CDR3 sequences, 42% seen once. This clonotype has a single count. As yet, its antigen is unknown. The V gene end was trimmed by 5 bases and the J gene end by 3 bases; junction bases not matched to a gene: 8. The V gene's germline CDR1 is MNHNY and CDR2 SVGAGI (reference sequence). The CDR3 has 15 residues.

This TCR was sampled from a woman aged 18-29 years in good health. Specimen: blood. This rearrangement joins TRBV6-6 to TRBJ1-1; 8 positions match TRBD1. This chain's CDR3 is CASSPWTGTHTEAFF. Here the CDR3 DNA reads TGTGCCAGCAGTCCGTGGACAGGGACACACACTGAAGCTTTCTTT.